Listed here are 27 T cell receptor beta chains from one sample, sequenced in a study of ipilimumab plus nivolumab after autologous stem cell transplantation. Generated by immunoSEQ multiplex PCR, the TCRdb table keeps only in-frame clones and is missing some. The table has some 40,000 clones, more than 85% seen once; the top ten hold under 0.9%. The input for sequencing was PBMCs, taken in a trial of ipilimumab plus nivolumab as post-transplant consolidation. The receptor source for this set is a male donor with multiple myeloma.

The chain has TRBV7-6 and TRBJ2-7; 9 bases align to TRBD2. Per germline, CDR1 SGHVS and CDR2 FNYEAQ. The CDR3 consists of 14 residues. V lost 0 bases to trimming and J lost 3 bases; unmatched junction nucleotides: 0. The CDR3 DNA sequence: TGTGCCAGCAGCTTAGCTAGCGGGGGCTACGAGCAGTACTTC. Amino acid sequence: CASSLASGGYEQYF. The full variable domain, completed using reference TRBV7-6 and TRBJ2-7, is GAGVSQSPRYKVTKRGQDVALRCDPISGHVSLYWYRQALGQGPEFLTYFNYEAQQDKSGLPNDRFSAERPEGSISTLTIQRTEQRDSAMYRCASSLASGGYEQYFGPGTRLTVT.

This clone qualifies as medium-sized. The DNA of the CDR3 is TGTGCCAGCAGCTACAGGGGGAAAGGTTACGAGCAGTACTTC. Protein sequence: CASSYRGKGYEQYF. V gene TRBV5-5 combines with J gene TRBJ2-7; 8 bases map to TRBD1. The V segment lost 3 bases and the J segment 4 bases; nucleotides outside the gene matches: 6. The CDR3 has 14 residues. Germline V CDR1 and CDR2: SGHKS, YYEKEE (reference sequence).

The genes are TRBV23-1 and TRBJ1-2; 7 positions agree with TRBD1. TRBV23-1 qualifies as an ORF whose function is uncertain. The trim removed 0 bases at V and 4 bases at J, leaving 5 bases unmatched. This CDR3 is built from 15 residues. CDR3 in amino acids: CASSQSDREGYGYTF. CDR3 in DNA: TGCGCCAGCAGTCAATCAGACAGGGAGGGCTATGGCTACACCTTC.

V is TRBV28 and J is TRBJ1-1, with D unclear. The length of the CDR3 is 13 residues. Germline CDR1 is MDHEN and CDR2 is SYDVKM. Trimming removed 6 bases from V and 2 bases from J, with 10 bases in between. In nucleotides, the CDR3 is TGTGCCAGCAGCTTCATTTTAAACACTGAAGCTTTCTTT. Its protein product is CASSFILNTEAFF.

This chain connects TRBV28 to TRBJ1-2, with D uncertain. This CDR3 region has 13 residues. Per germline, CDR1 MDHEN and CDR2 SYDVKM. V lost 1 base and J lost 2, with 5 bases in between. The CDR3 protein is CASSLYSNYGYTF. The CDR3 DNA follows: TGTGCCAGCAGTTTATACAGCAACTATGGCTACACCTTC.

V usage is TRBV5-1 and J usage is TRBJ1-1; D uncertain. Germline V gene sequence: CDR1 SGHRS, CDR2 YFSETQ. The CDR3 sequence is 15 residues long. Trimming cost V 2 bases and J 1 base, with 12 bases left between them. The CDR3 here is CASSFGRDPNTEAFF. The CDR3 DNA reads as TGCGCCAGCAGCTTCGGTAGGGATCCGAACACTGAAGCTTTCTTT.

The chain carries TRBV28 and TRBJ1-5, with 7 bases that match TRBD1. CDR3 size: 17 residues. Germline lookup yields CDR1 MDHEN and CDR2 SYDVKM. V trimming: 3 bases; J trimming: 0 bases; junction bases outside the gene matches: 8. In nucleotides, the CDR3 is TGTGCCAGCAGTTTTCAAGGGACAGCTTATAGCAATCAGCCCCAGCATTTT. Its translation: CASSFQGTAYSNQPQHF.

The rearrangement uses TRBV6-5 and TRBJ2-2; 10 bases fit TRBD2. Germline assignment: CDR1 MNHEY and CDR2 SVGAGI. CDR3 size: 15 residues. Trimming cost V 3 bases and J 8 bases; bases outside gene matches: 6. The CDR3 region has the DNA TGTGCCAGCAGTTATCTAGCGGGAGCATCAGGGGAGCTGTTTTTT. Translation: CASSYLAGASGELFF.

This chain links TRBV14 with TRBJ2-2; TRBD2 aligns across 8 bases. This CDR3 spans 15 amino acids. Germline V gives CDR1 SGHDN, CDR2 FVKESK. Trimming removed 3 bases from V and 6 bases from J; junction bases left unmatched: 6. The CDR3 sequence: CASSQGLVASGELFF. The CDR3 nucleotides read TGTGCCAGCAGCCAGGGACTAGTAGCATCCGGGGAGCTGTTTTTT.

This chain joins TRBV5-1 and TRBJ2-7, with a possible D match to TRBD1 (5 bases). Trimming removed 0 bases at V and 2 bases at J, with 12 bases between. CDR3 length: 15 residues. Germline CDR1 and CDR2: SGHRS and YFSETQ. The DNA of the CDR3 is TGCGCCAGCAGCTTGGCCGCAGGGTCCCCCTACGAGCAGTACTTC. Translated, it gives CASSLAAGSPYEQYF.

The CDR3 spells CASSSYRDREQYF. DNA of the CDR3: TGCGCCAGCAGCTCCTACAGGGATAGGGAGCAGTACTTC. This chain connects TRBV5-1 to TRBJ2-7, with a possible D match to TRBD1 (6 bases). Germline CDR1 and CDR2: SGHRS and YFSETQ. V lost 3 bases, J lost 7 bases, and 14 bases lay in between. This CDR3 contains 13 residues.

V usage is TRBV28 and J usage is TRBJ2-1; 7 nucleotides align to TRBD2. V lost 7 bases, J lost 12 bases, and 15 bases stayed unmatched. This CDR3 has 14 residues. Per the germline V gene, CDR1 is MDHEN and CDR2 is SYDVKM. The CDR3 loop is CASTRAGMNSRQFF. The CDR3 DNA reads as TGTGCCAGCACCCGAGCGGGGATGAATTCTAGGCAGTTCTTC.

The gene calls are TRBV9 and TRBJ2-7, with 10 bases fitting TRBD2. The CDR3 contains 15 residues. Trimming cost V 4 bases and J 6 bases; bases outside gene matches: 10. The germline V gene encodes CDR1 SGDLS and CDR2 YYNGEE. The CDR3 nucleotides are TGTGCCAGCAGCCCCCGACTAGCGGGTAACGGCGAGCAGTACTTC. It encodes CASSPRLAGNGEQYF.

The chain carries TRBV5-4 and TRBJ1-2; possibly TRBD1 for D (5 bases). V lost 7 bases, J lost 4 bases, and 17 bases lay in between. The CDR3 is 14 amino acids. Germline V gene sequence: CDR1 SGHNT, CDR2 YYREEE (reference sequence). The CDR3 loop is CASRLRDRSYGYTF. CDR3 bases: TGTGCCAGCCGACTCCGGGACCGAAGCTATGGCTACACCTTC.

The chain carries TRBV4-1 and TRBJ1-1, with no clear D. Germline lookup yields CDR1 MGHRA and CDR2 YSYEKL. The V gene lost 4 bases and the J gene lost 2 bases, with 14 bases spanning the gap. CDR3 size: 15 residues. CDR3 residues: CASSLHSSSNTEAFF. The CDR3 coding sequence is TGCGCCAGCAGCCTCCATAGCTCCTCAAACACTGAAGCTTTCTTT.

The chain joins TRBV4-3 to TRBJ2-7; maybe TRBD1 (6 bases). This CDR3 has 16 amino acids. Germline CDR1 reads LGHNA; CDR2 reads YSLEER. V was clipped by 0 bases and J by 4 bases, with 16 bases between them. The CDR3 nucleotides are TGCGCCAGCAGCCAAGATAGCCAGGGGCTTTCATACGAGCAGTACTTC. It specifies CASSQDSQGLSYEQYF.

The chain uses TRBV7-9 and TRBJ1-1; perhaps TRBD1 as D (6 bases). Germline V lookup: CDR1 SEHNR, CDR2 FQNEAQ (reference sequence). CDR3 size: 15 residues. V shed 5 bases and J shed 4 bases, with 17 bases lying between them. CDR3: CASSPGGGAPTEAFF. For the CDR3, the DNA is TGTGCCAGCAGCCCCGGAGGGGGGGCACCCACTGAAGCTTTCTTT.

This chain's CDR3 is CASSKAFGQVTNYGYTF. The CDR3 coding sequence is TGTGCCAGCAGCAAAGCTTTCGGGCAGGTCACTAACTATGGCTACACCTTC. The rearrangement links TRBV21-1 to TRBJ1-2. TRBV21-1 is a pseudogene segment. The CDR3 sequence is 17 residues long.

Judged by abundance, this clone is medium-sized (0.01 to 0.1%). V and J are TRBV6-5 and TRBJ2-7; TRBD1 is a possible D gene (6 bases). This CDR3 has 13 residues. Germline V lookup: CDR1 MNHEY, CDR2 SVGAGI. Between the trimmed V and J ends, which lost 6 bases and 1 base, there was a span of 10 bases. The CDR3 DNA reads TGTGCCAGCAGACACAGGGAGTCCTACGAGCAGTACTTC. This encodes CASRHRESYEQYF.

The chain uses TRBV19 and TRBJ2-7; tentative D call: TRBD2 (5 bases). The CDR3 contains 14 residues. Germline-derived CDR1 and CDR2 are LNHDA and SQIVND (reference sequence). Trimming stripped 3 bases from V and 2 bases from J, with 11 bases between. The CDR3: CASSMSGPTYEQYF. The CDR3, as DNA: TGTGCCAGTAGTATGAGCGGACCTACCTACGAGCAGTACTTC.

The chain has TRBV5-1 and TRBJ2-7; a possible D gene is TRBD1 (5 bases). This CDR3 contains 14 residues. V lost 4 bases and J lost 3, with 14 bases in between. Germline values: CDR1 SGHRS, CDR2 YFSETQ. The CDR3 DNA reads as TGCGCCAGCAGCCCCCCAGGGCAGGTCTACGAGCAGTACTTC. It encodes CASSPPGQVYEQYF. Combining the CDR3 with reference TRBV5-1 and TRBJ2-7 gives the whole variable domain KAGVTQTPRYLIKTRGQQVTLSCSPISGHRSVSWYQQTPGQGLQFLFEYFSETQRNKGNFPGRFSGRQFSNSRSEMNVSTLELGDSALYLCASSPPGQVYEQYFGPGTRLTVT.

This clone appeared a single time. CDR3 sequence reads: CASSRTRGYPTYEQYF. CDR3 nucleotides: TGTGCCAGCTCGCGGACGCGAGGGTATCCAACCTACGAGCAGTACTTC. V usage is TRBV18 and J usage is TRBJ2-7; a possible D gene is TRBD2 (5 bases). Trimming cost V 6 bases and J 2 bases, with 20 bases left between them. The CDR3 is 16 amino acids. CDR1 and CDR2 (germline): KGHSH, LQKENI.

This chain uses TRBV15 with TRBJ1-5, with D possibly matching TRBD1 (5 bases). This CDR3 comprises 14 residues. V lost 4 bases, J lost 4 bases, and 11 bases lay in between. Looked up from germline, CDR1 is LNHNV and CDR2 is YYDKDF (reference sequence). Written as DNA, the CDR3 is TGTGCCACCAGCAAGGGGTCCTGGAATCAGCCCCAGCATTTT. As protein: CATSKGSWNQPQHF.

This chain uses TRBV19 with TRBJ1-5, with no clear D. This CDR3 spans 14 amino acids. The V and J ends lost 9 bases and 5 bases respectively, with 17 bases between them. Germline CDR1 is LNHDA and CDR2 is SQIVND (reference sequence). Here the CDR3 DNA reads TGTGCCAGCAGCGGACTTACCAATTATCAGCCCCAGCATTTT. This translates into CASSGLTNYQPQHF.

The chain combines TRBV15 with TRBJ1-6; D remains unclear. V shed 4 bases and J shed 8 bases, with 9 bases lying between them. The V gene's germline CDR1 is LNHNV and CDR2 YYDKDF (reference sequence). There are 13 residues in the CDR3. The CDR3 bases are TGTGCCACCAGCACAAGAAGGGATTCACCCCTCCACTTT. Translating gives CATSTRRDSPLHF. Variable domain in full (rest from reference TRBV15 and TRBJ1-6): DAMVIQNPRYQVTQFGKPVTLSCSQTLNHNVMYWYQQKSSQAPKLLFHYYDKDFNNEADTPDNFQSRRPNTSFCFLDIRSPGLGDTAMYLCATSTRRDSPLHFGNGTRLTVT.

CDR3 residues: CASSLDANIYEQYF. The DNA for the CDR3 is TGTGCCAGCAGCTTAGATGCCAACATCTACGAGCAGTACTTC. The chain recombines TRBV7-2 with TRBJ2-7, with D unresolved. The V end was cut by 1 base, the J end by 3 bases, with 10 bases between. The V gene's germline CDR1 is SGHTA and CDR2 FQGNSA. This CDR3 region has 14 residues.

The J gene is TRBJ2-1, the V gene TRBV15; 9 nucleotides match TRBD2. The CDR3 spans 15 residues. Per germline, CDR1 LNHNV and CDR2 YYDKDF (reference sequence). The V segment lost 2 bases and the J segment 6 bases; nucleotides outside the gene matches: 5. The CDR3 reads CATSRTTSGLNEQFF. CDR3 DNA: TGTGCCACCAGCAGAACGACTAGCGGCCTCAATGAGCAGTTCTTC.